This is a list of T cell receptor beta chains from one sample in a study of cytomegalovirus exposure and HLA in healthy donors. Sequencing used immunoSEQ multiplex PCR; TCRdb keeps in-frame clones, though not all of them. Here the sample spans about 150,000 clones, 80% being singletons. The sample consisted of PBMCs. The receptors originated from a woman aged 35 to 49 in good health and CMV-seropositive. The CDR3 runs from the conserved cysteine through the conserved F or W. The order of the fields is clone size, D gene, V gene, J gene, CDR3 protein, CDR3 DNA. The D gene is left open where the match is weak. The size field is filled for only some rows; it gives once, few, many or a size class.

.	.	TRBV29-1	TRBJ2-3	CSVDSWTGSTDTQYF	TGCAGCGTTGATAGCTGGACTGGGAGCACAGATACGCAGTATTTT
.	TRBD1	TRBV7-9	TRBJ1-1	CASSTGQGHTEAFF	TGTGCCAGCAGTACCGGACAGGGCCACACTGAAGCTTTCTTT
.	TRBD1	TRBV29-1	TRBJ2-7	CSVVGQDRRFRREQYF	TGCAGCGTTGTTGGCCAGGACAGGAGGTTTCGGCGCGAGCAGTACTTC
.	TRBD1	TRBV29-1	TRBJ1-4	CSGKTGETNEKLFF	TGCAGCGGGAAGACAGGGGAAACTAATGAAAAACTGTTTTTT
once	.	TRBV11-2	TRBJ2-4	CASRPTSIAKNIQYF	TGTGCCAGCAGACCGACATCTATAGCCAAAAACATTCAGTACTTC
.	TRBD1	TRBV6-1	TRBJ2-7	CASSEVRHRGTYEQYF	TGTGCCAGCAGTGAAGTTCGTCACAGGGGAACATACGAGCAGTACTTC
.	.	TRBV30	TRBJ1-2	CAWRGQVSIREYGYTF	TGTGCCTGGAGAGGACAAGTATCTATTCGCGAATATGGCTACACCTTC
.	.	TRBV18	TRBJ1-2	CASSPTRSSGGTYGYTF	TGTGCCAGCTCACCTACTAGATCGTCAGGCGGTACCTATGGCTACACCTTC
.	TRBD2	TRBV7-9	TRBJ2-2	CASSLGAGLTGELFF	TGTGCCAGCAGCTTAGGAGCGGGGCTCACCGGGGAGCTGTTTTTT
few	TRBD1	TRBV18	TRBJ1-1	CASSSTGDTEAFF	TGTGCCAGCTCTTCGACAGGGGACACTGAAGCTTTCTTT
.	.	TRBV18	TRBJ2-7	CASSPAQQGHEQYF	TGTGCCAGCTCACCAGCTCAACAGGGACACGAGCAGTACTTC
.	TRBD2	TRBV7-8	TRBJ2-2	CASRFAGVNTGELFF	TGTGCCAGCAGGTTTGCGGGGGTGAACACCGGGGAGCTGTTTTTT
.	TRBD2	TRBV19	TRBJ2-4	CASSIPRVSGRGGAAKNIQYF	TGTGCCAGTAGTATTCCTCGAGTTAGCGGGAGAGGGGGTGCAGCCAAAAACATTCAGTACTTC
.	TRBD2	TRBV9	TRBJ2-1	CASSVVPAGVPEQFF	TGTGCCAGCAGCGTAGTTCCAGCGGGAGTTCCCGAGCAGTTCTTC
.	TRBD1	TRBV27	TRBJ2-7	CASSLKVGQTYEQYF	TGTGCCAGCAGTTTAAAAGTGGGACAGACCTACGAGCAGTACTTC
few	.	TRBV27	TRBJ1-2	CASSFTAGTWGHYGYTF	TGTGCCAGCAGTTTCACGGCAGGAACCTGGGGGCACTATGGCTACACCTTC
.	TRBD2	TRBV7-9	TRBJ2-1	CASSDPGLAGSYNEQFF	TGTGCCAGCAGCGACCCGGGACTAGCGGGTAGCTACAATGAGCAGTTCTTC
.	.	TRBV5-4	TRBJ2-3	CASSSTTDTQYF	TGTGCCAGCAGCTCGACTACGGATACGCAGTATTTT
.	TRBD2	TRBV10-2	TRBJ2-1	CATTPLAGDYDEQFF	TGCGCCACTACACCCCTAGCGGGAGATTACGATGAGCAGTTCTTC
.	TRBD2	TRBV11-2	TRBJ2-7	CASSLQTSGRYEQYF	TGTGCCAGCAGCCTCCAGACTAGCGGGAGGTACGAGCAGTACTTC
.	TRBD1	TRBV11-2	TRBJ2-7	CASRLPGTGSYEQYF	TGTGCCAGCAGACTCCCCGGGACAGGGTCCTACGAGCAGTACTTC
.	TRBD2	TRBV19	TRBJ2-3	CASTPVGEGRGADTQYF	TGTGCCAGTACCCCTGTGGGGGAGGGCCGGGGGGCAGATACGCAGTATTTT
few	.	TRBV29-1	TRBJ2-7	CSAVGLSSYEQYF	TGCAGCGCGGTCGGTCTGAGCTCCTACGAGCAGTACTTC
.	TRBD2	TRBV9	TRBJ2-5	CASSPGLAGLQETQYF	TGTGCCAGCAGCCCAGGACTAGCGGGGCTCCAAGAGACCCAGTACTTC
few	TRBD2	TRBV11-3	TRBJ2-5	CASSSRTSGQETQYF	TGTGCCAGCAGCTCAAGGACTAGCGGGCAAGAGACCCAGTACTTC
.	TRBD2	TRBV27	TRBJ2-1	CASSLTSGSSHEQFF	TGTGCCAGCAGTTTAACTAGCGGGAGTTCCCATGAGCAGTTCTTC
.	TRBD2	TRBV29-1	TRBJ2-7	CSASGGRESDEQYF	TGCAGCGCCTCTGGGGGGAGGGAGTCGGACGAGCAGTACTTC
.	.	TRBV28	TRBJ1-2	CASSSATVNYGYTF	TGTGCCAGCAGTTCCGCAACGGTAAACTATGGCTACACCTTC
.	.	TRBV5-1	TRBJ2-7	CASSSQRSTYEQYF	TGCGCCAGCAGCTCCCAGCGAAGTACCTACGAGCAGTACTTC
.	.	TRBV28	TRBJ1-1	CASSPLAEAFF	TGTGCCAGCAGTCCCCTCGCTGAAGCTTTCTTT
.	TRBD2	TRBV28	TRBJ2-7	CASSLYLAEAYEQYF	TGTGCCAGCAGTTTATATCTAGCGGAGGCCTACGAGCAGTACTTC